Following are 22 T cell receptor beta chains from one sample sequenced in a study of control samples from healthy donors and cancer patients. The method was immunoSEQ multiplex PCR; TCRdb's version includes in-frame clones alone and lacks a portion of them. This table holds 150,000 to 180,000 clones, nearly 95% found once. The source material was blood. These receptors came from a man between 50 and 59 years old in good health.

This sequence joins TRBV10-1 and TRBJ2-4; no reliable D call. The V and J ends lost 2 bases and 0 bases respectively, with 11 bases between them. CDR1 is WNHNN, CDR2 SYGVQD, per germline (reference sequence). This CDR3 contains 16 residues. CDR3 DNA: TGCGCCAGCAGTGAGAGAGTGCTACTAGCCAAAAACATTCAGTACTTC. Translating it yields CASSERVLLAKNIQYF.

V is TRBV5-4 and J is TRBJ2-1; TRBD2 aligns across 11 bases. CDR3 length: 16 amino acids. From germline, CDR1 is SGHNT and CDR2 YYREEE (reference sequence). The ends lost 2 bases at V and 3 bases at J; junction bases unmatched: 4. The CDR3 DNA follows: TGTGCCAGCAGCTTCCCTAGCGGGAGGAACTACAATGAGCAGTTCTTC. Amino acids: CASSFPSGRNYNEQFF. Full variable domain (outside the CDR3, taken from reference TRBV5-4 and TRBJ2-1): ETGVTQSPTHLIKTRGQQVTLRCSSQSGHNTVSWYQQALGQGPQFIFQYYREEENGRGNFPPRFSGLQFPNYSSELNVNALELDDSALYLCASSFPSGRNYNEQFFGPGTRLTVL.

This clone was detected once. This sequence joins TRBV7-9 and TRBJ2-1, with TRBD2 identical over 14 bases. Trimming cost V 2 bases and J 8 bases; bases outside gene matches: 8. Germline CDR1 is SEHNR and CDR2 is FQNEAQ (reference sequence). This CDR3 region has 17 residues. CDR3 sequence reads: CASSLRLAGGPGDEQFF. The CDR3 coding sequence is TGTGCCAGCAGCTTAAGACTAGCGGGAGGGCCTGGGGATGAGCAGTTCTTC.

The chain couples TRBV7-3 to TRBJ2-2; D not certain. The CDR3 loop spans 16 amino acids. Trimming shortened V by 1 base and J by 0 bases, and 9 bases separated the two germline ends. Germline loops: CDR1 SGHTA, CDR2 FQGTGA. The CDR3 is CASSLNGPANTGELFF. The CDR3 nucleotides read TGTGCCAGCAGCTTAAATGGGCCTGCGAACACCGGGGAGCTGTTTTTT.

This sequence joins TRBV18 and TRBJ1-2, with D tentatively TRBD1 (6 bases). V lost 6 bases, J lost 7 bases, and 12 bases lay in between. This CDR3 has 12 amino acids. Per germline, CDR1 KGHSH and CDR2 LQKENI. Here the CDR3 reads CASSHREGGYTF. In DNA, the CDR3 is TGTGCCAGCTCCCACAGGGAGGGTGGCTACACCTTC.

This clone was seen once. This chain joins TRBV27 and TRBJ2-2, with D unresolved. The CDR3 totals 15 residues. V was cut by 4 bases and J by 0 bases, with 9 bases left in between. In germline, CDR1 is MNHEY, CDR2 SMNVEV (reference sequence). In nucleotides, the CDR3 is TGTGCCAGCAGTTGGTGGGCCCCGAACACCGGGGAGCTGTTTTTT. This encodes CASSWWAPNTGELFF.

The chain couples TRBV13 to TRBJ1-4; 7 nucleotides match TRBD1. V dropped 3 bases and J dropped 4; count of bases not matched to a gene: 5. CDR3 length equals 15 residues. In germline, CDR1 is PRHDT, CDR2 FYEKMQ (reference sequence). Here the CDR3 DNA reads TGTGCCAGCAGCTTCGCGGGACAGCATAATGAAAAACTGTTTTTT. Residues: CASSFAGQHNEKLFF.

The chain is built from TRBV12-1 and TRBJ1-2; TRBD1, the table's D call, lacks a check against the DNA. TRBV12-1 has pseudogene status. The CDR3 has 15 amino acids. In DNA form, the CDR3 reads TGTGCCAGCAGCGCTTGGACAGCCAATAACTATGGCTACACCTTC. This encodes CASSAWTANNYGYTF.

This rearrangement joins TRBV28 to TRBJ2-7; unclear D gene. Germline loops: CDR1 MDHEN, CDR2 SYDVKM. The CDR3 covers 15 residues. V lost 7 bases to trimming and J lost 3 bases, with 19 bases between them. CDR3 in DNA: TGTGCCAGCATATTGTCTAACCACCCCGGCTACGAGCAGTACTTC. Its protein product is CASILSNHPGYEQYF.

The J gene is TRBJ1-5, the V gene TRBV18, with D unresolved. The CDR3 has 15 residues. Germline V gives CDR1 KGHSH, CDR2 LQKENI. Trimming cost V 1 base and J 0 bases, with 7 bases left between them. This CDR3 reads CASSPQEGSNQPQHF. The DNA for the CDR3 is TGTGCCAGCTCACCACAGGAGGGTAGCAATCAGCCCCAGCATTTT. The full variable domain, its missing parts supplied by reference TRBV18 and TRBJ1-5, is NAGVMQNPRHLVRRRGQEARLRCSPMKGHSHVYWYRQLPEEGLKFMVYLQKENIIDESGMPKERFSAEFPKEGPSILRIQQVVRGDSAAYFCASSPQEGSNQPQHFGDGTRLSIL.

The CDR3 DNA sequence: TGTGCCTGGAGTGCATGGGCCAATCAGCCCCAGCATTTT. It yields the protein CAWSAWANQPQHF. V is TRBV30 and J is TRBJ1-5, with D unclear. CDR1 and CDR2 from the germline V gene are GTSNPN and SVGIG (reference sequence). V lost 1 base and J lost 3, with 7 bases in between. The CDR3 is 13 residues long.

The chain employs TRBV27 and TRBJ1-1; no clear D gene. Germline-derived CDR1 and CDR2 are MNHEY and SMNVEV (reference sequence). Trimming cost V 5 bases and J 1 base, with 2 bases left between them. This CDR3 contains 11 residues. The chain's CDR3 is CASSTNTEAFF. The CDR3 DNA follows: TGTGCCAGCAGTACGAACACTGAAGCTTTCTTT.

This sequence joins TRBV19 and TRBJ2-7, with 9 bases matching TRBD2. Germline V gives CDR1 LNHDA, CDR2 SQIVND (reference sequence). CDR3 length: 18 amino acids. V was clipped by 7 bases and J by 2 bases; unmatched bases: 18. CDR3 region: CASKPRDRNSGSTYEQYF. CDR3 DNA sequence: TGTGCCAGTAAGCCCCGGGACAGAAATAGCGGGAGTACCTACGAGCAGTACTTC.

The chain links TRBV14 to TRBJ2-3; D is undetermined. The CDR3 is 18 amino acids. Per germline, CDR1 SGHDN and CDR2 FVKESK. Trimming cost V 2 bases and J 0 bases, with 18 bases left between them. The CDR3 nucleotides read TGTGCCAGCAGCCAAAGCCCCTGGAGTTTGGCTAGCACAGATACGCAGTATTTT. Translating it yields CASSQSPWSLASTDTQYF.

This clone was seen a single time. The chain is built from TRBV28 and TRBJ2-7; 9 nucleotides line up with TRBD2. The CDR3 is 14 amino acids. The germline V gene has CDR1 MDHEN and CDR2 SYDVKM. V was clipped by 6 bases and J by 7 bases; unmatched bases: 10. CDR3 sequence (DNA): TGTGCCAGCAGCTCGCCGGGACTAGCAGGAGAGCAGTACTTC. Translation gives CASSSPGLAGEQYF. Looking up the rest from reference TRBV28 and TRBJ2-7 gives the full variable domain: DVKVTQSSRYLVKRTGEKVFLECVQDMDHENMFWYRQDPGLGLRLIYFSYDVKMKEKGDIPEGYSVSREKKERFSLILESASTNQTSMYLCASSSPGLAGEQYFGPGTRLTVT.

The chain carries TRBV5-4 and TRBJ2-2, with D perhaps TRBD1 or TRBD2 (5 bases each). The germline V and J ends were trimmed by 5 bases and 1 base, with 6 bases remaining between them. Germline V gene sequence: CDR1 SGHNT, CDR2 YYREEE (reference sequence). This CDR3 is built from 13 residues. CDR3 sequence reads: CASRGVNTGELFF. CDR3 nucleotide sequence: TGTGCCAGCAGGGGGGTGAACACCGGGGAGCTGTTTTTT.

This sequence joins TRBV6-5 and TRBJ2-3; 9 nucleotides match TRBD1. Germline V gene lookup returns CDR1 MNHEY and CDR2 SVGAGI. J gave up 3 bases and V 4 bases, and 8 bases lay outside the gene matches. This CDR3 region has 16 residues. CDR3 bases: TGTGCCAGCAGTTGGGGGACAGGGAGGAGGACAGATACGCAGTATTTT. It codes for CASSWGTGRRTDTQYF.

The rearrangement joins TRBV5-6 to TRBJ2-3; D is unresolved. V was trimmed by 2 bases and J by 3 bases, leaving 1 base between them. Germline V gives CDR1 SGHDT, CDR2 YYEEEE. This CDR3 has 11 residues. The CDR3 DNA is TGTGCCAGCAGCTTAACAGATACGCAGTATTTT. Translating it yields CASSLTDTQYF.

The chain joins TRBV5-6 to TRBJ1-4, with 7 bases identical to TRBD1. The germline V gene has CDR1 SGHDT and CDR2 YYEEEE. The CDR3 extends over 15 amino acids. V gave up 3 bases and J gave up 3 bases; unmatched junction bases: 5. The CDR3 DNA is TGTGCCAGCAGCTCCTGGGACAGACCTAATGAAAAACTGTTTTTT. Translated: CASSSWDRPNEKLFF. Supplemented by reference TRBV5-6 and TRBJ1-4, the full variable domain reads DAGVTQSPTHLIKTRGQQVTLRCSPKSGHDTVSWYQQALGQGPQFIFQYYEEEERQRGNFPDRFSGHQFPNYSSELNVNALLLGDSALYLCASSSWDRPNEKLFFGSGTQLSVL.

V gene TRBV10-2 combines with J gene TRBJ2-7, with a tentative D call TRBD2 (5 bases). Per germline, CDR1 WSHSY and CDR2 SAAADI. Trimming removed 7 bases at V and 2 bases at J, with 24 bases between. The CDR3 runs to 17 residues. CDR3 protein: CASTGLAGDWGTYEQYF. CDR3 coding DNA: TGCGCCAGCACTGGATTAGCCGGGGATTGGGGAACCTACGAGCAGTACTTC.

This clone was counted a few times. The rearrangement joins TRBV15 to TRBJ2-5, with TRBD2 as a possible D gene (6 bases). The CDR3 has 15 residues. Germline V gene data show CDR1 as LNHNV and CDR2 as YYDKDF (reference sequence). Trimming removed 8 bases from V and 1 base from J, with 17 bases in between. As DNA, the CDR3 is TGTGCCACCCGCTATGGAGGGCTGCCCCAAGAGACCCAGTACTTC. It encodes CATRYGGLPQETQYF.

The gene calls are TRBV5-1 and TRBJ2-1, with TRBD2 matching 11 bases. Germline lookup yields CDR1 SGHRS and CDR2 YFSETQ. The junction had 3 bases not matched to a gene; V was cut back by 2 bases and J by 8 bases. This CDR3 region has 14 residues. The CDR3 coding sequence is TGCGCCAGCAGCTTTACTAGCGGGAGCGATGAGCAGTTCTTC. Protein sequence: CASSFTSGSDEQFF.